The rows below give T cell receptor beta chains drawn from one sample of a study of beta chain features in type 1 diabetes. The data were produced by immunoSEQ multiplex PCR, yet TCRdb's version contains in-frame clones alone and is incomplete. The table lists more than 550,000 clones, 11% to 15% of them singletons, with 0.04% in the top ten. The sequenced sample was naive CD4+ T cells from blood. The receptors shown here come from a young man with type 1 diabetes. CDR3s include the opening cysteine and the closing phenylalanine or tryptophan. Fields, in order: V gene, clone size, CDR3 length, D gene, J gene, CDR3 protein, CDR3 DNA. A D gene is named only where the DNA matches it firmly. Size is omitted from some rows. Given values are once, few, many or a class for expanded clones.

V: TRBV14
size: -
length: 16
D: TRBD1
J: TRBJ2-3
CDR3: CASSFGQATNTDTQYF
DNA: TGTGCCAGCAGCTTCGGACAGGCCACCAACACAGATACGCAGTATTTT

V: TRBV29-1
size: -
length: 22
D: TRBD2
J: TRBJ2-2
CDR3: CSVLRDKVGTSGSPLSTGELFF
DNA: TGCAGCGTCCTCCGGGACAAGGTCGGGACTAGCGGGTCCCCGCTTAGTACCGGGGAGCTGTTTTTT

V: TRBV4-3
size: few
length: 16
D: -
J: TRBJ1-2
CDR3: CASSQEVARGNYGYTF
DNA: TGCGCCAGCAGCCAAGAAGTGGCGCGGGGTAACTATGGCTACACCTTC

V: TRBV5-4
size: -
length: 15
D: -
J: TRBJ2-2
CDR3: CASIQYGANTGELFF
DNA: TGTGCCAGCATCCAATATGGCGCGAACACCGGGGAGCTGTTTTTT

V: TRBV5-1
size: -
length: 14
D: TRBD1
J: TRBJ2-7
CDR3: CASSPDRNSYEQYF
DNA: TGCGCCAGCAGCCCGGACAGGAACTCCTACGAGCAGTACTTC

V: TRBV9
size: few
length: 14
D: -
J: TRBJ1-2
CDR3: CASSVGQESYGYTF
DNA: TGTGCCAGCAGCGTCGGGCAGGAATCCTATGGCTACACCTTC

V: TRBV19
size: -
length: 16
D: TRBD2
J: TRBJ2-5
CDR3: CASSPGLAGAGETQYF
DNA: TGTGCCAGTAGCCCCGGACTAGCGGGGGCCGGGGAGACCCAGTACTTC

V: TRBV7-2
size: few
length: 13
D: -
J: TRBJ2-5
CDR3: CASSSATAVAQYF
DNA: TGTGCCAGCAGCTCGGCGACAGCCGTGGCCCAGTACTTC

V: TRBV10-3
size: -
length: 12
D: -
J: TRBJ2-7
CDR3: CAIGKKDVEQYF
DNA: TGTGCCATCGGGAAAAAGGATGTCGAGCAGTACTTC

V: TRBV7-2
size: -
length: 13
D: TRBD1
J: TRBJ2-5
CDR3: CASSSQGVLTQYF
DNA: TGTGCCAGCAGTTCACAGGGGGTACTGACCCAGTACTTC

V: TRBV30
size: few
length: 12
D: -
J: TRBJ1-1
CDR3: CAWSSQGTEAFF
DNA: TGTGCCTGGAGTTCTCAGGGTACTGAAGCTTTCTTT

V: TRBV30
size: -
length: 12
D: TRBD2
J: TRBJ2-1
CDR3: CAWSGGGNEQFF
DNA: TGTGCCTGGTCCGGGGGGGGCAATGAGCAGTTCTTC

V: TRBV30
size: -
length: 14
D: TRBD2
J: TRBJ2-1
CDR3: CAWASGSSYNEQFF
DNA: TGTGCCTGGGCAAGCGGGAGCTCCTACAATGAGCAGTTCTTC

V: TRBV2
size: few
length: 13
D: -
J: TRBJ1-5
CDR3: CASTSDSVVSQHF
DNA: TGTGCCAGCACCTCCGATTCAGTTGTTTCCCAGCATTTT